Below, one T cell receptor beta chain is given with its context. Participants were aged about 18 to 100 years, lived in about two dozen US areas, and enrolled virtually. For recovered donors of Cohort 3, there were two negative PCRs, clearance, or symptom resolution. Germline V gene data show CDR1 as SGHAT and CDR2 as FQNNGV. This CDR3 spans 15 amino acids. V was clipped by 5 bases and J by 4 bases, with 17 bases between them. The sample comes from a study of blood T cell repertoires in COVID-19. About the research overall: Samples came from the United States, Italy and Spain, spanning acute and convalescent COVID-19.

TCRdb's copy holds only in-frame clones and misses some; the assay was immunoSEQ multiplex PCR. The sample comprises a few hundred thousand clones, roughly 84% of which are singletons, and more than 3% rests with the top ten. The chain is built from TRBV11-2 and TRBJ1-1; D is possibly TRBD1 (5 bases). The clonotype was recovered from a man aged 50-60 years who had recovered from COVID-19. The source material was PBMCs or T cells enriched from blood (not recorded which). CDR3 sequence: CASSLRQGMGTEAFF. The CDR3 nucleotides are TGTGCCAGCAGCCTACGTCAGGGTATGGGCACTGAAGCTTTCTTT.